One and the same sample provided the 15 T cell receptor beta chains below, sequenced in a study of shared clonotypes between healthy human individuals. Libraries were prepared by immunoSEQ multiplex PCR; TCRdb keeps only in-frame clonotypes and omits some of them. Among about 2 million clones, less than 95% were seen once, and the ten largest hold approximately 1.2%. Terminally differentiated effector memory CD45RA+ cells were excluded by CCR7 positive selection of CD45RO-negative cells. Sequenced input: naive CD8+ T cells sorted from blood. The source of these receptors is a man between 18 and 35 years old in good health.

V and J are TRBV6-1 and TRBJ1-5; possible D gene TRBD1, 6 bases. Trimming cost V 2 bases and J 5 bases, with 22 bases left between them. The length of the CDR3 is 18 residues. CDR1 is MNHNS and CDR2 is SASEGT in the germline V gene. CDR3 DNA sequence: TGTGCCAGCAGTGAAAGGGGCAGGGGAGGGAGGTCAGATCAGCCCCAGCATTTT. It is translated as CASSERGRGGRSDQPQHF.

The rearrangement joins TRBV18 to TRBJ1-2; D call uncertain. V gave up 2 bases and J gave up 0 bases, with 4 bases separating them. This CDR3 has 13 residues. Germline V gene lookup returns CDR1 KGHSH and CDR2 LQKENI. The CDR3 is CASSPEANYGYTF. The DNA of the CDR3 is TGTGCCAGCTCACCAGAGGCTAACTATGGCTACACCTTC.

This chain connects TRBV9 to TRBJ2-1, with D perhaps matching TRBD2 (7 bases). The germline CDR1 and CDR2 sequences are SGDLS and YYNGEE. This CDR3 is 15 amino acids long. V was pared by 6 bases and J by 5 bases, with 18 bases between. CDR3 protein: CASTEGGGTNNEQFF. The CDR3 DNA is TGTGCCAGCACCGAAGGGGGGGGGACCAACAATGAGCAGTTCTTC.

This clone was seen just once. V usage is TRBV7-9 and J usage is TRBJ2-2; D call uncertain. CDR3 length equals 11 residues. Germline V gene lookup returns CDR1 SEHNR and CDR2 FQNEAQ (reference sequence). The V and J ends lost 5 bases and 7 bases respectively, with 5 bases between them. The DNA for the CDR3 is TGTGCCAGCAGCCCGATCGGGGAGCTGTTTTTT. Residues: CASSPIGELFF.

J is TRBJ1-2 and V is TRBV7-2; weak D call: TRBD1 (5 bases). Trimming removed 2 bases at V and 3 bases at J, with 19 bases between. Germline assignment: CDR1 SGHTA and CDR2 FQGNSA. This CDR3 is 17 amino acids long. The CDR3 sequence: CASSLIIRAAGYYGYTF. CDR3 bases: TGTGCCAGCAGCTTAATAATTCGGGCGGCAGGGTACTATGGCTACACCTTC. The whole variable domain, filled in from reference TRBV7-2 and TRBJ1-2, reads GAGVSQSPSNKVTEKGKDVELRCDPISGHTALYWYRQSLGQGLEFLIYFQGNSAPDKSGLPSDRFSAERTGGSVSTLTIQRTQQEDSAVYLCASSLIIRAAGYYGYTFGSGTRLTVV.

This chain links TRBV6-5 with TRBJ1-1, with 8 bases that match TRBD1. V lost 2 bases, J lost 5 bases, and 7 bases stayed unmatched. The CDR3 is made up of 15 amino acids. Germline-derived CDR1 and CDR2 are MNHEY and SVGAGI. CDR3 in DNA: TGTGCCAGCAGTTACATGCCGGGACAGGTTACTGAAGCTTTCTTT. Residues: CASSYMPGQVTEAFF.

The rearrangement uses TRBV30 and TRBJ1-2, with a tentative D call TRBD1 (6 bases). The germline V gene encodes CDR1 GTSNPN and CDR2 SVGIG (reference sequence). The CDR3 runs to 13 residues. Trimming shortened V by 8 bases and J by 5 bases, and 18 bases separated the two germline ends. In nucleotides, the CDR3 is TGTGCCGCGGAGGGGGGGCAAGGGTATGGCTACACCTTC. It is translated as CAAEGGQGYGYTF.

This clone appeared a few times. The rearrangement uses TRBV5-1 and TRBJ1-6; D call uncertain. Germline V gene data show CDR1 as SGHRS and CDR2 as YFSETQ. Trimming took off 0 bases at V and 9 bases at J, with 13 bases between the two ends. CDR3 size: 15 residues. CDR3 in amino acids: CASSLALLGGSPLHF. The CDR3 DNA reads TGCGCCAGCAGCTTGGCCTTGCTAGGAGGTTCACCCCTCCACTTT.

V is TRBV14 and J is TRBJ1-6; 7 bases map to TRBD1. The V segment lost 6 bases and the J segment 9 bases; nucleotides outside the gene matches: 5. Per germline, CDR1 SGHDN and CDR2 FVKESK. The CDR3 has 13 residues. CDR3 residues: CASSRQGGSPLHF. The CDR3, as DNA: TGTGCCAGCAGTAGACAGGGTGGTTCACCCCTCCACTTT.

The CDR3 sequence: CASSAQGFGEQFF. In DNA form, the CDR3 reads TGTGCCAGCAGCGCCCAGGGATTTGGTGAGCAGTTCTTC. The chain carries TRBV13 and TRBJ2-1; the D gene is possibly TRBD1 (5 bases). The CDR3 extends over 13 amino acids. Looked up from germline, CDR1 is PRHDT and CDR2 is FYEKMQ (reference sequence). V shed 5 bases and J shed 9 bases, with 14 bases lying between them.

The chain recombines TRBV13 with TRBJ2-3, with unresolved D. V was cut by 0 bases and J by 0 bases, with 16 bases left in between. CDR1 and CDR2 (germline): PRHDT, FYEKMQ (reference sequence). The CDR3 has 18 amino acids. The CDR3 DNA reads as TGTGCCAGCAGCTTAGGCCGAGTCGGCTACCTGAGCACAGATACGCAGTATTTT. Encoded protein: CASSLGRVGYLSTDTQYF.

V and J are TRBV30 and TRBJ1-1; D gene ambiguous. The CDR3 extends over 16 amino acids. V was trimmed by 0 bases and J by 0 bases, leaving 14 bases between them. CDR1 and CDR2 (germline): GTSNPN, SVGIG (reference sequence). The DNA for the CDR3 is TGTGCCTGGAGTGTCCGGATCCTCGGAATGAACACTGAAGCTTTCTTT. Translated: CAWSVRILGMNTEAFF.

V gene TRBV9 combines with J gene TRBJ1-2; weak D call: TRBD1 (6 bases). Trimming cost V 3 bases and J 3 bases, with 9 bases left between them. Germline V gene sequence: CDR1 SGDLS, CDR2 YYNGEE. The CDR3 spans 13 residues. Here the CDR3 DNA reads TGTGCCAGCAGCGGGGCAGGGGACTATGGCTACACCTTC. This codes for CASSGAGDYGYTF.

The V gene is TRBV4-2, the J gene TRBJ2-7; TRBD1 matches 9 bases. Germline assignment: CDR1 LGHNA and CDR2 YNFKEQ. The CDR3 totals 14 residues. After removal of 2 bases from V and 6 bases from J, the junction contained 5 bases not matched to a gene. CDR3 DNA: TGTGCCAGCAGCCAATGGACAGGGGTATCCGAGCAGTACTTC. Amino acids: CASSQWTGVSEQYF.

The chain couples TRBV29-1 to TRBJ1-2; 9 nucleotides match TRBD1. Germline assignment: CDR1 SQVTM and CDR2 ANQGSEA. The CDR3 extends over 13 amino acids. V lost 4 bases to trimming and J lost 3 bases; unmatched junction nucleotides: 3. The CDR3 region has the DNA TGCAGCGTTGTGGACAGGGGCGACTATGGCTACACCTTC. It specifies CSVVDRGDYGYTF.